The 22 T cell receptor beta chains in this list originate from one sample, sequenced in a study of blood T cells in healthy people across ages. PCR was performed a second time for roughly 7 to 12 cycles using a sample-barcoded 5' primer and a J-beta primer mix. TCRdb re-called the 5' RACE reads through MiXCR, storing one row per CDR3 protein. The repertoire holds 730,000 or so distinct CDR3 sequences, with approximately 40% as singletons. The specimen was blood. These receptors all come from a man older than 75 in good health.

The chain joins TRBV6-2 or TRBV6-3 to TRBJ2-7; D uncertain. The CDR3 has 16 amino acids. Germline V gene sequence: CDR1 MNHEY, CDR2 SVGEGT. Trimming left V 7 bases short and J 0 bases short, with 19 bases between. Here the CDR3 DNA reads TGTGCCAGCAACGAAGGCTCGGGTCAAATCTCCTACGAGCAGTACTTC. Translated, it gives CASNEGSGQISYEQYF.

This clonotype was detected only a few times. This chain joins TRBV20-1 and TRBJ2-7; D tentatively fits TRBD1 or TRBD2 (5 bases each). Trimming left V 1 base short and J 4 bases short, with 14 bases between. Germline-derived CDR1 and CDR2 are DFQATT and SNEGSKA (reference sequence). The CDR3 is 14 residues long. The CDR3 sequence: CSARAGLSGYEQYF. DNA for the CDR3: TGCAGTGCTAGAGCAGGGCTGTCGGGATACGAGCAGTACTTC.

This rearrangement joins TRBV7-2 to TRBJ2-3; D gene unclear. V dropped 4 bases and J dropped 5 bases, with 7 bases sitting between them. Germline values: CDR1 SGHTA, CDR2 FQGNSA. The CDR3 covers 12 residues. In nucleotides, the CDR3 is TGTGCCAGCAGCTCCCGCGTAGATACGCAGTATTTT. It codes for CASSSRVDTQYF. The full variable domain, rest sourced from reference TRBV7-2 and TRBJ2-3, is GAGVSQSPSNKVTEKGKDVELRCDPISGHTALYWYRQSLGQGLEFLIYFQGNSAPDKSGLPSDRFSAERTGGSVSTLTIQRTQQEDSAVYLCASSSRVDTQYFGPGTRLTVL.

This clonotype appeared a few times. This chain uses TRBV24-1 with TRBJ2-3, with 13 positions matching TRBD2. This CDR3 has 17 residues. Germline CDR1 and CDR2: KGHDR and SFDVKD. Trimming at V came to 8 bases and at J to 3 bases, leaving 10 bases not matched to a gene. DNA of the CDR3: TGTGCCACCACCGGACGGACTAGCGGGAGAGGAACAGATACGCAGTATTTT. Translating gives CATTGRTSGRGTDTQYF.

This clonotype was picked up a small number of times. This chain links TRBV2 with TRBJ2-6, with a weak D call TRBD1 (5 bases). Trimming took 4 bases from V and 4 from J, leaving 11 bases between them. The CDR3 sequence is 15 residues long. Germline CDR1 reads SNHLY; CDR2 reads FYNNEI. CDR3 loop: CASSVAGLGANVLTF. CDR3 DNA sequence: TGTGCCAGCAGTGTGGCAGGGTTGGGGGCCAACGTCCTGACTTTC.

The chain couples TRBV9 to TRBJ2-1; 8 bases are a match to TRBD2. With V trimmed by 3 bases and J by 3 bases, 8 bases remained unmatched. This CDR3 is 16 amino acids long. Germline CDR1 SGDLS, CDR2 YYNGEE. The CDR3 DNA reads TGTGCCAGCAGCGGTTGGGCGGGAGGAATCTACAATGAGCAGTTCTTC. Protein product: CASSGWAGGIYNEQFF.

The genes are TRBV28 and TRBJ2-7, with 10 bases identical to TRBD2. The CDR3 covers 16 residues. The trim removed 3 bases at V and 4 bases at J, leaving 9 bases unmatched. Germline V gene data show CDR1 as MDHEN and CDR2 as SYDVKM. The CDR3, as DNA: TGTGCCAGCAGTTTCACACTAGCGGGACTCAAATACGAGCAGTACTTC. As protein: CASSFTLAGLKYEQYF.

V is TRBV5-1 and J is TRBJ2-3; a possible D gene is TRBD1 (5 bases). V was cut by 4 bases and J by 4 bases, with 13 bases left in between. Germline V gene sequence: CDR1 SGHRS, CDR2 YFSETQ. This CDR3 is built from 14 residues. Here the CDR3 DNA reads TGCGCCAGCAGCCCCATCCAGGGTCCAGATACGCAGTATTTT. Translation gives CASSPIQGPDTQYF.

This clonotype occurred once. The J gene is TRBJ1-5, the V gene TRBV29-1, with D unresolved. The V end was cut by 4 bases, the J end by 9 bases, with 16 bases between. Germline V gene lookup returns CDR1 SQVTM and CDR2 ANQGSEA. The CDR3 has 13 residues. For the CDR3, the DNA is TGCAGCGTTGCGATCTCAAGGGATGGGCCCCAGCATTTT. It translates to CSVAISRDGPQHF.

The chain combines TRBV12-3 or TRBV12-4 with TRBJ1-5, with D perhaps TRBD1 (6 bases). The CDR3 extends over 15 amino acids. V was pared by 8 bases and J by 4 bases, with 18 bases between. In DNA, the CDR3 is TGTGCCAGCCAACCACAGGGTAGACCAAATCAGCCCCAGCATTTT. Its protein is CASQPQGRPNQPQHF.

This clonotype showed up just a few times. The chain carries TRBV20-1 and TRBJ2-2; D gene uncertain. V was shortened by 0 bases and J by 2 bases, with 16 bases between the two germline ends. CDR1 is DFQATT, CDR2 SNEGSKA, per germline (reference sequence). The CDR3 has 17 residues. The CDR3 loop is CSARDKFRQANTGELFF. CDR3 sequence (DNA): TGCAGTGCTAGAGATAAGTTTCGGCAGGCAAACACCGGGGAGCTGTTTTTT.

This rearrangement joins TRBV12-3 or TRBV12-4 to TRBJ2-5; D uncertain. This CDR3 has 13 amino acids. V lost 7 bases, J lost 2 bases, and 11 bases lay in between. CDR3 in amino acids: CASTVMEQETQYF. In nucleotides, the CDR3 is TGTGCCAGCACGGTCATGGAACAAGAGACCCAGTACTTC.

In this sample, this clonotype turned up a few times. This chain uses TRBV7-9 with TRBJ2-3; 7 bases match TRBD1. Trimming removed 1 base from V and 5 bases from J; junction bases left unmatched: 3. Germline V CDR1 and CDR2: SEHNR, FQNEAQ (reference sequence). This CDR3 spans 14 amino acids. The CDR3 DNA is TGTGCCAGCAGCTTAGGGACAGGAGAAGATACGCAGTATTTT. It specifies CASSLGTGEDTQYF.

This clonotype was recorded many times. The rearrangement links TRBV4-2 to TRBJ2-4; D gene uncertain. The DNA end lines up better with TRBJ2-7; the J call may be wrong. The CDR3 consists of 15 residues. Germline CDR1 is LGHNA and CDR2 is YNFKEQ. DNA of the CDR3: TGTGCCAGCAGCCAAGGAGAGGCCTCCCCGGGCGAGCAGTACTTC. Residues: CASSQGEASPGEQYF.

This chain connects TRBV7-6 to TRBJ2-1; no reliable D call. Between the trimmed V and J ends, which lost 1 base and 5 bases, there was a span of 9 bases. Germline V CDR1 and CDR2: SGHVS, FNYEAQ. This CDR3 spans 14 amino acids. CDR3 in amino acids: CASSLGGPNNEQFF. CDR3 nucleotides: TGTGCCAGCAGCTTAGGTGGCCCCAACAATGAGCAGTTCTTC. Variable domain in full (rest from reference TRBV7-6 and TRBJ2-1): GAGVSQSPRYKVTKRGQDVALRCDPISGHVSLYWYRQALGQGPEFLTYFNYEAQQDKSGLPNDRFSAERPEGSISTLTIQRTEQRDSAMYRCASSLGGPNNEQFFGPGTRLTVL.

The sample holds a few counts of this clonotype. The chain employs TRBV20-1 and TRBJ2-5, with unresolved D. Per the germline V gene, CDR1 is DFQATT and CDR2 is SNEGSKA (reference sequence). V dropped 4 bases and J dropped 1 base, with 16 bases sitting between them. This CDR3 contains 15 residues. The CDR3 DNA follows: TGCAGTGCTACGTTGCCAAAAGGCCTCCAAGAGACCCAGTACTTC. Amino acids: CSATLPKGLQETQYF.

At least ten counts were recorded for this clonotype. V usage is TRBV20-1 and J usage is TRBJ1-5, with D unresolved. The germline CDR1 and CDR2 sequences are DFQATT and SNEGSKA (reference sequence). The V end lost 6 bases, the J end lost 6 bases, and 18 bases lay between the germline ends. The CDR3 loop spans 14 amino acids. This chain's CDR3 is CSAPTPEGSQPQHF. The CDR3 bases are TGCAGTGCCCCTACCCCGGAGGGATCTCAGCCCCAGCATTTT.

This clonotype has just one count. A junction boundary mismatches the germline segment, possibly from a read error. J is TRBJ1-6 and V is TRBV25-1, with 7 bases fitting TRBD1. This CDR3 is built from 14 residues. Germline CDR1 reads MGHDK; CDR2 reads SYGVNS. The CDR3 bases are TGTGCCAGCAGCTCACAGGGGTATACTTCACCCCTCCACTTT. This encodes CASSSQGYTSPLHF. Looking up the rest from reference TRBV25-1 and TRBJ1-6 gives the full variable domain: EADIYQTPRYLVIGTGKKITLECSQTMGHDKMYWYQQDPGMELHLIHYSYGVNSTEKGDLSSESTVSRIRTEHFPLTLESARPSHTSQYLCASSSQGYTSPLHFGNGTRLTVT.

The chain joins TRBV5-4 to TRBJ2-1, with 8 positions matching TRBD2. From germline, CDR1 is SGHNT and CDR2 YYREEE (reference sequence). This CDR3 comprises 14 residues. Trimming removed 2 bases from V and 4 bases from J; junction bases left unmatched: 2. CDR3 sequence: CASSFRGGYNEQFF. For the CDR3, the DNA is TGTGCCAGCAGCTTCCGCGGGGGGTACAATGAGCAGTTCTTC.

In this sample, this clonotype turned up a few times. The V gene is TRBV28, the J gene TRBJ2-7; either TRBD1 or TRBD2 may fit D (6 bases each). The germline V and J ends were trimmed by 8 bases and 0 bases, with 11 bases remaining between them. This CDR3 has 13 residues. Per germline, CDR1 MDHEN and CDR2 SYDVKM. CDR3 bases: TGTGCCAGCTGCGGAGGGGGCTCCTACGAGCAGTACTTC. Protein sequence: CASCGGGSYEQYF.

The gene calls are TRBV4-2 and TRBJ2-5; TRBD2 aligns across 8 bases. TRBJ2-7 explains the end of the DNA better; the J call may be wrong. CDR1 is LGHNA and CDR2 is YNFKEQ in the germline V gene. The CDR3 sequence is 15 residues long. The CDR3 loop reads CASSHKAGEFHEQYF. CDR3 DNA sequence: TGTGCCAGCAGCCATAAAGCGGGAGAATTCCACGAGCAGTACTTC.

This chain joins TRBV6-4 and TRBJ2-3; 7 positions match TRBD1. The CDR3 extends over 13 amino acids. CDR1 and CDR2 (germline): MRHNA, SNTAGT. Trimming took 6 bases from V and 4 from J; bases not matched to a gene: 4. DNA of the CDR3: TGTGCCAGCAGCCGGGACAGCGCAGATACGCAGTATTTT. It encodes CASSRDSADTQYF.